One and the same sample provided the 17 T cell receptor beta chains below, sequenced in a study of shared T cell receptors in the human thymus. The protocol was immunoSEQ multiplex PCR, while the TCRdb copy is restricted to in-frame clones and leaves out a portion. Altogether over 650,000 clones are present, around 87% being singletons, with the ten largest covering 0.0094%. These records were also assigned to another study, of human thymus T cells.

Sequencing used thymocytes. Source of these receptors: a boy in the first two years of life with a congenital heart defect.

This chain connects TRBV5-4 to TRBJ2-2, with D maybe TRBD2 (6 bases). Trimming took off 4 bases at V and 0 bases at J, with 19 bases between the two ends. Germline-derived CDR1 and CDR2 are SGHNT and YYREEE (reference sequence). The CDR3 spans 18 residues. CDR3 in amino acids: CASSAQYAGTPNTGELFF. The CDR3 bases are TGTGCCAGCAGCGCCCAATACGCCGGGACTCCGAACACCGGGGAGCTGTTTTTT.

This clone occurred once. Other DNA sequences in the same sample also yield this CDR3. The chain couples TRBV10-3 to TRBJ1-5; unclear D gene. The CDR3 is 13 residues long. Deletions cut 0 bases from V and 7 bases from J, with 7 bases between. Germline V gene data show CDR1 as ENHRY and CDR2 as SYGVKD. The CDR3, as DNA: TGTGCCATCAGTGAGTCGGGGAGGCAGCCCCAGCATTTT. Translation gives CAISESGRQPQHF.

This rearrangement joins TRBV5-4 to TRBJ2-7; 11 bases line up with TRBD2. The CDR3 contains 18 residues. Germline V gene lookup returns CDR1 SGHNT and CDR2 YYREEE (reference sequence). V was pared by 1 base and J by 2 bases, with 11 bases of the junction left unmatched. The CDR3 coding sequence is TGTGCCAGCAGCTTGAAGGTTACTAGCGGGAGTCTCGCCTACGAGCAGTACTTC. Translated: CASSLKVTSGSLAYEQYF. The full variable domain, in which reference TRBV5-4 and TRBJ2-7 provide the parts outside the CDR3, is ETGVTQSPTHLIKTRGQQVTLRCSSQSGHNTVSWYQQALGQGPQFIFQYYREEENGRGNFPPRFSGLQFPNYSSELNVNALELDDSALYLCASSLKVTSGSLAYEQYFGPGTRLTVT.

The chain combines TRBV28 with TRBJ1-2; unclear D gene. V lost 3 bases and J lost 8, with 10 bases in between. The CDR3 has 12 residues. Germline V gives CDR1 MDHEN, CDR2 SYDVKM. DNA for the CDR3: TGTGCCAGCAGTTTCGCCAGATGGGGCTACACCTTC. Amino acid sequence: CASSFARWGYTF.

The J gene is TRBJ2-1, the V gene TRBV15; D is possibly TRBD1 (6 bases). The CDR3 covers 18 residues. Per the germline V gene, CDR1 is LNHNV and CDR2 is YYDKDF (reference sequence). With 0 bases removed from V and 5 bases from J, the gap between germline ends came to 20 bases. The CDR3 is CATSRDIQQGRWNNEQFF. CDR3 in DNA: TGTGCCACCAGCAGAGATATTCAGCAGGGGCGATGGAACAATGAGCAGTTCTTC.

The V gene is TRBV29-1, the J gene TRBJ2-5; 8 bases map to TRBD2. Losses at the gene ends were 0 bases for V and 10 bases for J; bases not matched to a gene: 10. Germline assignment: CDR1 SQVTM and CDR2 ANQGSEA. This CDR3 comprises 14 residues. DNA for the CDR3: TGCAGCGTTGAAGAGGCTAACCGGGAGGGTTACCAGTACTTC. This gives the protein CSVEEANREGYQYF.

The chain is built from TRBV7-6 and TRBJ2-2, with TRBD2 matching over 7 bases. V was clipped by 1 base and J by 6 bases; unmatched bases: 8. Germline V lookup: CDR1 SGHVS, CDR2 FNYEAQ. CDR3 length equals 16 residues. The CDR3 sequence is CASSLELGGTAGELFF. The CDR3 region has the DNA TGTGCCAGCAGCTTAGAACTGGGGGGGACCGCCGGGGAGCTGTTTTTT.

In nucleotides, the CDR3 is TGTGCCAGCTCGCCAGGGAGACTAGCGGGAGACGAGCAGTACTTC. Amino acids: CASSPGRLAGDEQYF. The chain recombines TRBV7-9 with TRBJ2-7, with 12 bases lining up with TRBD2. CDR3 length: 15 amino acids. J gave up 5 bases and V 8 bases, and 10 bases lay outside the gene matches. CDR1 is SEHNR, CDR2 FQNEAQ, per germline (reference sequence). Drawing the rest from reference TRBV7-9 and TRBJ2-7, the complete variable domain is DTGVSQNPRHKITKRGQNVTFRCDPISEHNRLYWYRQTLGQGPEFLTYFQNEAQLEKSRLLSDRFSAERPKGSFSTLEIQRTEQGDSAMYLCASSPGRLAGDEQYFGPGTRLTVT.

The J gene is TRBJ1-5, the V gene TRBV6-5, with TRBD1 matching 8 bases. CDR3 length: 14 residues. The V gene end was trimmed by 8 bases and the J gene end by 7 bases; junction bases not matched to a gene: 10. Germline V gene data show CDR1 as MNHEY and CDR2 as SVGAGI. The CDR3 loop reads CASPPDREGQPQHF. CDR3 sequence (DNA): TGTGCCAGCCCCCCGGACAGGGAGGGCCAGCCCCAGCATTTT.

The V gene is TRBV27, the J gene TRBJ2-3, with 7 bases fitting TRBD2. Looked up from germline, CDR1 is MNHEY and CDR2 is SMNVEV (reference sequence). V was clipped by 6 bases and J by 3 bases; unmatched bases: 12. The length of the CDR3 is 16 residues. The CDR3 DNA reads TGTGCCAGCAGCGATTTTCCGGGACTACAGACAGATACGCAGTATTTT. Translated: CASSDFPGLQTDTQYF.

The J gene is TRBJ2-5, the V gene TRBV14; 12 bases line up with TRBD2. The V gene's germline CDR1 is SGHDN and CDR2 FVKESK. The CDR3 spans 16 residues. V was clipped by 5 bases and J by 5 bases; unmatched bases: 9. In DNA, the CDR3 is TGTGCCAGCAGCGCACGACTAGCGGGAGACGGTGAGACCCAGTACTTC. Amino acids: CASSARLAGDGETQYF. The full variable domain, its missing parts supplied by reference TRBV14 and TRBJ2-5, is EAGVTQFPSHSVIEKGQTVTLRCDPISGHDNLYWYRRVMGKEIKFLLHFVKESKQDESGMPNNRFLAERTGGTYSTLKVQPAELEDSGVYFCASSARLAGDGETQYFGPGTRLLVL.

The chain recombines TRBV4-1 with TRBJ2-3; 8 bases agree with TRBD2. Germline CDR1 and CDR2: MGHRA and YSYEKL. CDR3 length equals 20 residues. V shed 6 bases and J 2 bases; nucleotides not matched to a gene: 22. CDR3 coding DNA: TGCGCCAGCAGGGACCTTAGGGTAGCGGGGAAGAAAACCACCACAGATACGCAGTATTTT. Translating it yields CASRDLRVAGKKTTTDTQYF.

CDR3 region: CASSCTKAVNTEAFF. The DNA of the CDR3 is TGTGCCAGCAGTTGCACAAAAGCGGTGAACACTGAAGCTTTCTTT. This chain joins TRBV27 and TRBJ1-1; D not resolved. The V end lost 4 bases, the J end lost 0 bases, and 12 bases lay between the germline ends. Germline V gene data show CDR1 as MNHEY and CDR2 as SMNVEV (reference sequence). The CDR3 loop spans 15 amino acids.

The chain employs TRBV14 and TRBJ2-7; TRBD1 matches 10 bases. Germline CDR1 SGHDN, CDR2 FVKESK. The CDR3 is made up of 15 amino acids. V gave up 6 bases and J gave up 3 bases; unmatched junction bases: 8. The CDR3 DNA follows: TGTGCCAGCAGGAGGGCCGGGACAGGGGACTACGAGCAGTACTTC. As protein: CASRRAGTGDYEQYF. The full variable domain, rest sourced from reference TRBV14 and TRBJ2-7, is EAGVTQFPSHSVIEKGQTVTLRCDPISGHDNLYWYRRVMGKEIKFLLHFVKESKQDESGMPNNRFLAERTGGTYSTLKVQPAELEDSGVYFCASRRAGTGDYEQYFGPGTRLTVT.

The rearrangement joins TRBV27 to TRBJ2-2; maybe TRBD1 (5 bases). Germline CDR1 is MNHEY and CDR2 is SMNVEV (reference sequence). This CDR3 comprises 19 residues. V lost 0 bases, J lost 1 base, and 18 bases lay in between. The CDR3 coding sequence is TGTGCCAGCAGTTTATCGTTCGACACGGGTACAGGGAACACCGGGGAGCTGTTTTTT. This codes for CASSLSFDTGTGNTGELFF.

Here the CDR3 reads CASSQGRSYYNEQFF. Here the CDR3 DNA reads TGTGCCAGCAGTCAGGGGAGAAGTTACTACAATGAGCAGTTCTTC. V is TRBV25-1 and J is TRBJ2-1; the D gene is possibly TRBD1 (6 bases). Deletions cut 5 bases from V and 3 bases from J, with 14 bases between. Germline loops: CDR1 MGHDK, CDR2 SYGVNS. The CDR3 length is 15 residues.

The chain combines TRBV5-1 with TRBJ2-3, with 7 bases identical to TRBD1. In germline, CDR1 is SGHRS, CDR2 YFSETQ. After removal of 4 bases from V and 1 base from J, the junction contained 6 bases not matched to a gene. CDR3 length: 15 amino acids. CDR3 DNA sequence: TGCGCCAGCAGCAAGACAGGGTTGGGCACAGATACGCAGTATTTT. This codes for CASSKTGLGTDTQYF.